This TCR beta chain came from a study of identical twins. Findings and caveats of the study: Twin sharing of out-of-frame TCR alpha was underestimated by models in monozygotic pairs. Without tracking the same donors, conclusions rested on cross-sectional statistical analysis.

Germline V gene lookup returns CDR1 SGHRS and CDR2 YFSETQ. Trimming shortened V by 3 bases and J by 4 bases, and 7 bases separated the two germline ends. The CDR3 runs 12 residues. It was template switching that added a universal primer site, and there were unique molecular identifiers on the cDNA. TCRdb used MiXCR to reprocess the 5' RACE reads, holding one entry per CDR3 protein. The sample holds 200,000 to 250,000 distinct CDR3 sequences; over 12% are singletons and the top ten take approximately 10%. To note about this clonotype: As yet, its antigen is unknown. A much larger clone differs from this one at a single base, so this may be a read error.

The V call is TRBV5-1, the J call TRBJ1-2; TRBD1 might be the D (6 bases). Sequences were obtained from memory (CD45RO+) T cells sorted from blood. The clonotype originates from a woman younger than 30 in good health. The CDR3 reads CASSSDSYGYTF. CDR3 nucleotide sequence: TGCGCCAGCAGCTCGGACAGCTATGGCTACACCTTC.